Listed here are 27 T cell receptor beta chains from one sample, sequenced in a study of T cell responses to AZD1222 COVID-19 vaccine. Clones were sequenced by immunoSEQ multiplex PCR, and TCRdb holds only the in-frame ones, with some missing. Among 100,000 to 150,000 clones listed, roughly 90% were seen once. Material: peripheral blood, obtained on day 0 of AZD1222 vaccination. These receptor sequences come from an adult in good health.

This clone occurred once. J is TRBJ1-2 and V is TRBV7-2; 7 nucleotides line up with TRBD1. The CDR3 runs to 16 residues. Germline V gene data show CDR1 as SGHTA and CDR2 as FQGNSA. V was pared by 5 bases and J by 8 bases, with 17 bases of the junction left unmatched. CDR3 nucleotides: TGTGCCAGCAGCCAGGGACAGACTCCGTATTACGAGGGCTACACCTTC. It encodes CASSQGQTPYYEGYTF.

This clone was seen a few times. The chain links TRBV6-2 or TRBV6-3 to TRBJ2-2, with a possible D match to TRBD2 (6 bases). The V and J ends lost 0 bases and 6 bases respectively, with 11 bases between them. Germline CDR1 and CDR2: MNHEY and SVGEGT. This CDR3 region has 15 residues. CDR3 protein: CASSYSTRGAGELFF. CDR3 coding DNA: TGTGCCAGCAGTTACTCGACTAGAGGGGCCGGGGAGCTGTTTTTT.

The gene calls are TRBV30 and TRBJ2-7, with D possibly being TRBD1 (5 bases). Trimming stripped 5 bases from V and 3 bases from J, with 11 bases between. The length of the CDR3 is 12 residues. Germline CDR1 and CDR2: GTSNPN and SVGIG (reference sequence). DNA of the CDR3: TGTGCCTGGGGGGCCTCTGGCTACGAGCAGTACTTC. It yields the protein CAWGASGYEQYF.

The chain employs TRBV6-5 and TRBJ2-7; D remains ambiguous. Germline CDR1 reads MNHEY; CDR2 reads SVGAGI. This CDR3 has 14 residues. The V gene lost 0 bases and the J gene lost 7 bases, with 13 bases spanning the gap. DNA for the CDR3: TGTGCCAGCAGTTACTCGACTCCGATTGGGGAGCAGTACTTC. Amino acids: CASSYSTPIGEQYF.

The chain couples TRBV2 to TRBJ1-2; D may be TRBD1 (5 bases). The germline V gene has CDR1 SNHLY and CDR2 FYNNEI. CDR3 length: 13 amino acids. The V end lost 4 bases, the J end lost 7 bases, and 13 bases lay between the germline ends. The CDR3 loop reads CASSGLQDGGYTF. The CDR3 region has the DNA TGTGCCAGCAGTGGGTTACAGGACGGTGGCTACACCTTC.

The CDR3 DNA reads TGTGCCAGCAGTTTGGGACAGATTACGACCGGGGAGCTGTTTTTT. Protein product: CASSLGQITTGELFF. The rearrangement joins TRBV28 to TRBJ2-2; 7 bases agree with TRBD1. Germline CDR1 and CDR2: MDHEN and SYDVKM. The CDR3 consists of 15 residues. V was pared by 3 bases and J by 5 bases, with 6 bases of the junction left unmatched. Using reference TRBV28 and TRBJ2-2 for the parts outside the CDR3, the full variable domain is DVKVTQSSRYLVKRTGEKVFLECVQDMDHENMFWYRQDPGLGLRLIYFSYDVKMKEKGDIPEGYSVSREKKERFSLILESASTNQTSMYLCASSLGQITTGELFFGEGSRLTVL.

V usage is TRBV7-2 and J usage is TRBJ1-1; D ambiguous. This CDR3 spans 12 amino acids. The germline V and J ends were trimmed by 5 bases and 8 bases, with 12 bases remaining between them. Germline CDR1 SGHTA, CDR2 FQGNSA. The CDR3 loop is CASSPAAREAFF. For the CDR3, the DNA is TGTGCCAGCAGCCCTGCCGCCCGGGAAGCTTTCTTT.

The chain carries TRBV28 and TRBJ1-1; TRBD1 matches 8 bases. The CDR3 has 15 residues. The germline V gene encodes CDR1 MDHEN and CDR2 SYDVKM. V shed 6 bases, J shed 5 bases, and the junction held 11 bases outside the gene matches. The CDR3 loop reads CASSVPGTGKTEAFF. Written as DNA, the CDR3 is TGTGCCAGCAGCGTCCCCGGGACAGGCAAGACTGAAGCTTTCTTT.

The chain couples TRBV6-2 or TRBV6-3 to TRBJ1-1; no reliable D call. V lost 4 bases and J lost 5, with 8 bases in between. This CDR3 contains 12 residues. CDR1 and CDR2 from the germline V gene are MNHEY and SVGEGT. The chain's CDR3 is CASSSGRTEAFF. The CDR3 coding sequence is TGTGCCAGCAGTTCCGGAAGAACTGAAGCTTTCTTT.

This clone was observed a single time. This chain joins TRBV4-2 and TRBJ1-6; D call uncertain. Per germline, CDR1 LGHNA and CDR2 YNFKEQ. Trimming stripped 0 bases from V and 9 bases from J, with 12 bases between. The CDR3 covers 15 residues. CDR3 in DNA: TGTGCCAGCAGCCAAGAATCCGGGGAAGGTTCACCCCTCCACTTT. It codes for CASSQESGEGSPLHF.

The chain employs TRBV6-2 or TRBV6-3 and TRBJ2-7; the D is unclear. Germline-derived CDR1 and CDR2 are MNHEY and SVGEGT. This CDR3 spans 14 amino acids. Trimming shortened V by 2 bases and J by 3 bases, and 11 bases separated the two germline ends. CDR3 protein: CASSYLGVVYEQYF. CDR3 DNA: TGTGCCAGCAGTTACCTTGGGGTGGTCTACGAGCAGTACTTC.

The chain has TRBV19 and TRBJ2-7, with D possibly TRBD2 on 6 matching bases. This CDR3 has 17 residues. V shed 6 bases and J shed 2 bases, with 23 bases lying between them. Germline lookup yields CDR1 LNHDA and CDR2 SQIVND (reference sequence). CDR3 region: CASRQRARDGFPYEQYF. CDR3 coding DNA: TGTGCCAGTAGGCAGAGGGCGCGGGACGGATTTCCCTACGAGCAGTACTTC. Full variable domain (rest looked up from reference TRBV19 and TRBJ2-7): DGGITQSPKYLFRKEGQNVTLSCEQNLNHDAMYWYRQDPGQGLRLIYYSQIVNDFQKGDIAEGYSVSREKKESFPLTVTSAQKNPTAFYLCASRQRARDGFPYEQYFGPGTRLTVT.

This chain uses TRBV7-9 with TRBJ2-4; the D is unclear. The length of the CDR3 is 13 residues. V lost 1 base to trimming and J lost 9 bases, with 10 bases between them. Germline V gene lookup returns CDR1 SEHNR and CDR2 FQNEAQ (reference sequence). Here the CDR3 DNA reads TGTGCCAGCAGCTTAGAGGTCTCCGGCATTCAGTACTTC. Translating it yields CASSLEVSGIQYF.

This chain connects TRBV7-9 to TRBJ1-1; a weak D match, TRBD1 (5 bases). Germline CDR1 is SEHNR and CDR2 is FQNEAQ (reference sequence). V lost 2 bases to trimming and J lost 0 bases, with 7 bases between them. The CDR3 has 14 amino acids. The DNA for the CDR3 is TGTGCCAGCAGCTTAACCAGGGTGAACACTGAAGCTTTCTTT. It is translated as CASSLTRVNTEAFF.

The chain links TRBV5-1 to TRBJ2-5; 7 bases agree with TRBD1. This CDR3 is built from 14 residues. V shed 4 bases and J 5 bases; nucleotides not matched to a gene: 8. CDR1 and CDR2 (germline): SGHRS, YFSETQ. The CDR3 DNA follows: TGCGCCAGCAGCGGAACAGGGGAGTGGGAGACCCAGTACTTC. Encoded protein: CASSGTGEWETQYF.

The CDR3 reads CSASGGEGGYTF. The CDR3 DNA follows: TGCAGTGCTAGTGGGGGGGAAGGCGGCTACACCTTC. This chain joins TRBV20-1 and TRBJ1-2; possible D gene TRBD1, 5 bases. Trimming took off 3 bases at V and 8 bases at J, with 13 bases between the two ends. CDR3 length equals 12 residues. Looked up from germline, CDR1 is DFQATT and CDR2 is SNEGSKA (reference sequence).

V is TRBV14 and J is TRBJ2-7, with D uncertain. Germline CDR1 reads SGHDN; CDR2 reads FVKESK. Trimming removed 4 bases from V and 7 bases from J, with 8 bases in between. This CDR3 has 11 amino acids. For the CDR3, the DNA is TGTGCCAGCAGCCTCGCGTCGGAGCAGTACTTC. Translating it yields CASSLASEQYF.

The rearrangement uses TRBV30 and TRBJ2-5; unclear D gene. Germline V gene lookup returns CDR1 GTSNPN and CDR2 SVGIG (reference sequence). The V end was cut by 1 base, the J end by 5 bases, with 2 bases between. CDR3 size: 10 residues. The CDR3 coding sequence is TGTGCCTGGAGTGGGGAGACCCAGTACTTC. This sequence encodes CAWSGETQYF.

The chain joins TRBV19 to TRBJ2-7; 10 positions agree with TRBD2. CDR1 is LNHDA and CDR2 is SQIVND in the germline V gene (reference sequence). The CDR3 totals 14 residues. Trimming at V came to 5 bases and at J to 2 bases, leaving 3 bases not matched to a gene. CDR3 in DNA: TGTGCCAGTAGTTGGACTAGCGGAACCTACGAGCAGTACTTC. Translation: CASSWTSGTYEQYF.

Here the CDR3 DNA reads TGCAGCGTGGCTATCGACAGGTCGGTGGGCGAGCAGTACTTC. It codes for CSVAIDRSVGEQYF. J is TRBJ2-7 and V is TRBV29-1; tentative D call: TRBD1 (6 bases). The CDR3 has 14 amino acids. Germline assignment: CDR1 SQVTM and CDR2 ANQGSEA. Deletions cut 6 bases from V and 6 bases from J, with 21 bases between.

The V and J genes are TRBV28 and TRBJ1-2, with D hard to call. Per the germline V gene, CDR1 is MDHEN and CDR2 is SYDVKM. The V end lost 6 bases, the J end lost 7 bases, and 12 bases lay between the germline ends. This CDR3 is built from 12 residues. The CDR3 sequence: CASSLQGPGYTF. CDR3 sequence (DNA): TGTGCCAGCAGCCTCCAAGGGCCTGGCTACACCTTC.

The gene calls are TRBV7-9 and TRBJ1-2; 10 bases map to TRBD1. The CDR3 extends over 16 amino acids. Germline loops: CDR1 SEHNR, CDR2 FQNEAQ (reference sequence). Trimming took 5 bases from V and 8 from J; bases not matched to a gene: 14. The CDR3 DNA reads TGTGCCAGCAGCCCGACGACAGGGGGCGCCTTGGGCGGCTACACCTTC. Translation gives CASSPTTGGALGGYTF. The entire variable domain, with the rest obtained from reference TRBV7-9 and TRBJ1-2, is as follows: DTGVSQNPRHKITKRGQNVTFRCDPISEHNRLYWYRQTLGQGPEFLTYFQNEAQLEKSRLLSDRFSAERPKGSFSTLEIQRTEQGDSAMYLCASSPTTGGALGGYTFGSGTRLTVV.

The CDR3 loop reads CSASFGINQPQHF. CDR3 nucleotides: TGCAGTGCTAGTTTTGGCATCAATCAGCCCCAGCATTTT. The rearrangement links TRBV20-1 to TRBJ1-5; D remains unclear. The V and J ends lost 3 bases and 3 bases respectively, with 9 bases between them. The V gene's germline CDR1 is DFQATT and CDR2 SNEGSKA (reference sequence). The CDR3 totals 13 residues.

This rearrangement joins TRBV30 to TRBJ2-3; 14 nucleotides align to TRBD2. The CDR3 consists of 16 residues. The J segment lost 6 bases and the V segment lost 3 bases, leaving 8 bases of the junction unmatched. Germline V gives CDR1 GTSNPN, CDR2 SVGIG (reference sequence). The DNA for the CDR3 is TGTGCCTGGAGCCCAGGACTAGCGGGGGGTTTGGATACGCAGTATTTT. This encodes CAWSPGLAGGLDTQYF.

The chain links TRBV24-1 to TRBJ2-3, with D hard to call. V shed 3 bases and J shed 1 base, with 16 bases lying between them. Germline V CDR1 and CDR2: KGHDR, SFDVKD. The CDR3 has 17 amino acids. The CDR3 loop reads CATSDAPPRTGTDTQYF. The CDR3, as DNA: TGTGCCACCAGTGATGCGCCCCCTAGAACCGGCACAGATACGCAGTATTTT.

The chain combines TRBV19 with TRBJ2-2; possible D gene TRBD2, 6 bases. The V gene's germline CDR1 is LNHDA and CDR2 SQIVND (reference sequence). The length of the CDR3 is 11 residues. For the CDR3, the DNA is TGTGCGGGAGGGAACACCGGGGAGCTGTTTTTT. Amino acid sequence: CAGGNTGELFF. The full variable domain, completed using reference TRBV19 and TRBJ2-2, is DGGITQSPKYLFRKEGQNVTLSCEQNLNHDAMYWYRQDPGQGLRLIYYSQIVNDFQKGDIAEGYSVSREKKESFPLTVTSAQKNPTAFYLCAGGNTGELFFGEGSRLTVL.

V usage is TRBV19 and J usage is TRBJ2-5; no firm D call. This CDR3 is 13 amino acids long. V was clipped by 4 bases and J by 1 base, with 7 bases between them. Germline V gene data show CDR1 as LNHDA and CDR2 as SQIVND (reference sequence). The CDR3 bases are TGTGCCAGTAGTAAATCGGGCCAAGAGACCCAGTACTTC. It specifies CASSKSGQETQYF.